These 8 T cell receptor beta chains came from one sample sequenced in a study of CD8 T cells in ankylosing spondylitis. Findings and limits, study-wide: A motif in TCR beta, a set of about 8 highly homologous variants, appeared characteristic of ankylosing spondylitis blood.

These receptors lack a known antigen. TCRdb processed the 5' RACE reads anew with MiXCR; each CDR3 protein has one entry. The sample contains approximately 550,000 distinct CDR3 sequences, roughly an eighth of which appear only once. Sequenced sample: blood, either unsorted or a sorted T cell fraction (not recorded which). The receptor source for this set is a male donor with ankylosing spondylitis.

This CDR3 reads CASSEAGGSYQPQHF. In DNA form, the CDR3 reads TGTGCCAGCAGTGAAGCTGGGGGCTCTTATCAGCCCCAGCATTTT. This chain links TRBV6-1 with TRBJ1-5; perhaps TRBD1 as D (6 bases). Deletions cut 0 bases from V and 5 bases from J, with 11 bases between. The CDR3 sequence is 15 residues long. CDR1 and CDR2 (germline): MNHNS, SASEGT.

This chain joins TRBV5-1 and TRBJ2-2; 7 positions agree with TRBD2. This CDR3 spans 17 amino acids. Trimming at V came to 0 bases and at J to 1 base, leaving 6 bases not matched to a gene. Germline CDR1 and CDR2: SGHRS and YFSETQ. CDR3 nucleotide sequence: TGCGCCAGCAGCTTGGCCCCCTCTAGCGGGAACACCGGGGAGCTGTTTTTT. Translated, it gives CASSLAPSSGNTGELFF.

This clonotype was detected only a few times. A single base separates this from a much larger clone, so it may be a read error. V and J are TRBV3-1 and TRBJ2-1; TRBD1 aligns across 10 bases. Per germline, CDR1 LGHDT and CDR2 YNNKEL (reference sequence). CDR3 length: 19 amino acids. The CDR3 nucleotides read TGTGCCTGCAGCCAAGATTTTTGGTTGGGACAGGGGTTTTCGGGTGAGCAGTTCTTC. It yields the protein CACSQDFWLGQGFSGEQFF.

The chain uses TRBV11-2 and TRBJ2-1; 10 nucleotides match TRBD2. Germline trimming cut 5 bases from V and 7 bases from J; bases unmatched to any gene: 8. This CDR3 has 15 amino acids. The germline V gene has CDR1 SGHAT and CDR2 FQNNGV. The CDR3 protein is CASSTGLAAWNEQFF. The DNA of the CDR3 is TGTGCCAGCAGCACCGGACTAGCGGCATGGAATGAGCAGTTCTTC.

This rearrangement joins TRBV12-3 or TRBV12-4 to TRBJ1-4, with TRBD1 identical over 8 bases. There are 16 residues in the CDR3. The junction had 15 bases not matched to a gene; V was cut back by 8 bases and J by 7 bases. The CDR3 nucleotides read TGTGCCAGCCGGTCGGGGACAGGCCGGGTCCGTGAAAAACTGTTTTTT. It specifies CASRSGTGRVREKLFF.

Only a few counts were recorded for this clonotype. The rearrangement joins TRBV6-4 to TRBJ1-1, with 7 bases matching TRBD1. Germline V CDR1 and CDR2: MRHNA, SNTAGT. This CDR3 is built from 13 residues. With 6 bases clipped from V and 4 bases from J, the junction kept 5 bases outside the gene matches. CDR3 DNA sequence: TGTGCCAGCAGCTTGGGACAGTTCACTGAAGCTTTCTTT. This encodes CASSLGQFTEAFF.

The V gene is TRBV20-1, the J gene TRBJ1-2; a possible D gene is TRBD1 (6 bases). Germline V gene lookup returns CDR1 DFQATT and CDR2 SNEGSKA (reference sequence). The CDR3 covers 12 residues. The V end lost 6 bases, the J end lost 4 bases, and 12 bases lay between the germline ends. The CDR3 bases are TGCAGTGCCACACAAGGGGGCTATGGCTACACCTTC. Protein product: CSATQGGYGYTF.

This clonotype turned up a few times. The J gene is TRBJ2-7, the V gene TRBV27; 8 bases line up with TRBD1. This CDR3 has 14 amino acids. Germline trimming cut 6 bases from V and 5 bases from J; bases unmatched to any gene: 9. Germline V lookup: CDR1 MNHEY, CDR2 SMNVEV (reference sequence). CDR3 DNA: TGTGCCAGCAGAGTCATGGACAGGGCAAACGAGCAGTACTTC. This translates into CASRVMDRANEQYF.